These 7 T cell receptor beta chains came from one sample sequenced in a study of T cell repertoires in cytomegalovirus infection. TCRdb used MiXCR to reprocess the reads, holding one entry per CDR3 protein. Of about 130,000 distinct CDR3 sequences listed, roughly a quarter are singletons. These receptors lack a known antigen. Sequencing was carried out using PBMCs, sequenced either directly or after in vitro stimulation (not recorded which). These receptors were collected from a human donor in good health (CMV status not recorded). Some clones in this sample may be carry-over from other donors' samples.

This clonotype was observed at least ten times. The rearrangement uses TRBV7-2 and TRBJ1-5; D call uncertain. The CDR3 consists of 13 residues. Germline V lookup: CDR1 SGHTA, CDR2 FQGNSA. The ends were cut back, 1 base at V and 4 bases at J, with 5 bases in the middle. CDR3 protein: CASSLEMNQPQHF. The CDR3 DNA reads TGTGCCAGCAGCTTAGAGATGAATCAGCCCCAGCATTTT.

This rearrangement joins TRBV7-3 to TRBJ1-2, with a tentative D call TRBD1 (5 bases). Between the trimmed V and J ends, which lost 2 bases and 4 bases, there was a span of 14 bases. The germline V gene encodes CDR1 SGHTA and CDR2 FQGTGA. The CDR3 runs 15 residues. CDR3 loop: CASSLRRGPSYGYTF. The CDR3 DNA sequence: TGTGCCAGCAGCTTACGGCGGGGACCGTCCTATGGCTACACCTTC.

J is TRBJ2-1 and V is TRBV11-3, with D perhaps being TRBD1 or TRBD2 (5 bases each). Germline V gene data show CDR1 as SGHNT and CDR2 as YENEEA. The CDR3 totals 14 residues. The germline V and J ends were trimmed by 2 bases and 7 bases, with 12 bases remaining between them. The chain's CDR3 is CASSLRDGGNEQFF. DNA for the CDR3: TGTGCCAGCAGCTTAAGGGACGGCGGGAATGAGCAGTTCTTC.

V gene TRBV29-1 combines with J gene TRBJ2-5; 9 bases fit TRBD1. Trimming removed 3 bases from V and 1 base from J; junction bases left unmatched: 0. The length of the CDR3 is 13 residues. The germline V gene encodes CDR1 SQVTM and CDR2 ANQGSEA. This CDR3 reads CSVEDRGQETQYF. CDR3 DNA sequence: TGCAGCGTTGAGGACAGGGGCCAAGAGACCCAGTACTTC.

This clonotype was counted at least ten times. This sequence joins TRBV7-8 and TRBJ1-3; possible D gene TRBD1, 5 bases. V lost 1 base and J 2 bases, leaving 15 bases between the germline ends. Germline-derived CDR1 and CDR2 are SGHVS and FQNEAQ. The CDR3 covers 17 residues. The chain's CDR3 is CASSLVWDLSTGNTIYF. CDR3 sequence (DNA): TGTGCCAGCAGCTTAGTTTGGGACCTAAGCACTGGAAACACCATATATTTT.

The rearrangement uses TRBV7-9 and TRBJ1-1; D possibly corresponds to TRBD1 (5 bases). Germline CDR1 is SEHNR and CDR2 is FQNEAQ (reference sequence). V was cut by 1 base and J by 1 base, with 16 bases left in between. CDR3 length: 17 residues. CDR3 region: CASSLEGWAGPNTEAFF. In DNA, the CDR3 is TGTGCCAGCAGCTTAGAGGGGTGGGCAGGACCGAACACTGAAGCTTTCTTT. Full variable domain (remainder filled in from reference TRBV7-9 and TRBJ1-1): DTGVSQNPRHKITKRGQNVTFRCDPISEHNRLYWYRQTLGQGPEFLTYFQNEAQLEKSRLLSDRFSAERPKGSFSTLEIQRTEQGDSAMYLCASSLEGWAGPNTEAFFGQGTRLTVV.

Many counts were recorded for this clonotype. The V gene is TRBV24-1, the J gene TRBJ1-3, with no clear D. V was clipped by 2 bases and J by 0 bases, with 7 bases between them. Germline CDR1 KGHDR, CDR2 SFDVKD. The CDR3 covers 15 residues. In DNA form, the CDR3 reads TGTGCCACCAGTGATTCTAGGACCTCTGGAAACACCATATATTTT. Its protein product is CATSDSRTSGNTIYF.